This entry is about one T cell receptor (beta chain). Its specificity is unknown. This sample stems from a study of post-analysis software for immune sequencing data. Study findings and constraints: Roughly 5 TRBV segments occurring more often in patients than controls included TRBV5-6, TRBV5-1 and TRBV20-1.

Unique molecular identifiers were carried by the TCR beta cDNA libraries. With about 0.95 to 10 million T cells as the source, a few hundred thousand cDNA molecules resulted. TCRdb recomputed calls from the PCR reads with MiXCR, one row per CDR3 protein. The sample has under 900,000 distinct CDR3 sequences, roughly half seen once. J was trimmed by 5 bases and V by 3 bases; bases with no gene match: 6. From germline, CDR1 is SGHRS and CDR2 YFSETQ. The CDR3 sequence is 14 residues long. The chain combines TRBV5-1 with TRBJ2-5; TRBD2 agrees at 8 bases. This sequence originates from a girl under 18 with multiple sclerosis. Sample: blood. CDR3 sequence: CASSSGRARETQYF. DNA for the CDR3: TGCGCCAGCAGCTCCGGGAGGGCCCGGGAGACCCAGTACTTC. The entire variable domain, with the rest obtained from reference TRBV5-1 and TRBJ2-5, is as follows: KAGVTQTPRYLIKTRGQQVTLSCSPISGHRSVSWYQQTPGQGLQFLFEYFSETQRNKGNFPGRFSGRQFSNSRSEMNVSTLELGDSALYLCASSSGRARETQYFGPGTRLLVL.